This entry describes one T cell receptor beta chain. The specificity of this receptor is unknown. Base qualities were left out, and no much larger clone turns up one base away. This sample is part of a study of cytomegalovirus exposure and HLA in healthy donors (dated by TCRdb to the late 2010s). Study-wide context: In an earlier analysis of some 550 of the donors, under 300 Gb of sequence data and about 110 million unique TCR beta sequences from 150 million to 200 million T cells were reported. Roughly 300 gigabases of sequencing data and 78 million or so unique TCR sequences were included in an early release covering roughly 600 HLA-typed donors. Of the approximately 400 genotyped donors, over 65% fell in the genetic ancestry cluster associated with self-reported Caucasian donors. The aim of the study was to test whether cataloging public T cell receptors could identify signatures of past pathogen exposure. The study used immunosequencing to profile the T cell repertoires of 670 or so subjects and linked those repertoires to cytomegalovirus serostatus. A separate validation cohort of some 130 different subjects was used in addition to the 666-subject first cohort. To predict cytomegalovirus infection status, the study combined high-throughput TCR immunosequencing, statistical association of individual TCRs with disease status, and machine learning. In a later analysis, previously published TCR beta repertoires from roughly 710 donors were re-analyzed and high-resolution HLA genotyping was added so that TCR occurrence patterns could be studied. The later analysis used no new phenotypic data to find candidate immune exposures, relying instead on TCR beta sequences and their occurrence across donors. An earlier analysis of some 500 of the donors applied high-throughput TCR beta sequencing to assess whether each TCR beta V gene segment acted as functional or pseudogenic. Donor age, sex, ethnicity and CMV serostatus were collected together with the repertoire data. Genome-wide SNP genotypes for about three fifths of the roughly 700 donors were used in a later genetic analysis, which treated that subset as a discovery cohort. Every repertoire in the discovery cohort had been generated on one and the same sequencing platform. HLA typing included class I and class II loci at four-digit resolution. The number of typed donors differed by locus: roughly 629-640 for A, B, C, DRB1 and DQB1; 500 to 550 for DQA1; some 610 for DPA1; and some 430 for DPB1. Because of strong linkage in the cohort, roughly five DR-DQ haplotypes were treated as single units for association and clustering. On average, roughly 240,000 unique TCR beta nucleotide sequences were sequenced per donor among 300 to 500 genotyped donors of the cohort, with about 19% of those sequences being non-productive.

The cohort comprised some 700 healthy bone marrow donors. At the time of sampling, all cohort members were nominally healthy, though unrecorded immune exposures were likely present. The donor tested CMV seropositive, placing the donor among the roughly 300 seropositive members of the cohort. A peripheral blood sample was provided by each donor, and peripheral blood mononuclear cells were used for TCR beta sequencing. Genomic DNA was extracted from the blood cell samples with the Qiagen DNeasy Blood Extraction Kit. General findings and caveats noted by the study authors: The 87-base-pair reads could not distinguish some IMGT-functional V segments, including TRBV6-2 and TRBV6-3, so those segments were excluded. A later analysis found that HLA-associated TCR beta chains were more clonally expanded and had lower generation probabilities than equally common non-associated chains. According to a later analysis, most CMV-associated TCR beta chains appeared to be HLA-restricted, and the HLA associations seemed to be driven largely by CMV exposure. The cohort was sequenced for TCR beta chains only, and without alpha or paired-chain data the features that could be detected were limited. A further reported finding was that TCR beta sequences accurately predicted the HLA-A and HLA-B alleles for most subjects in the first cohort. V-gene and J-gene trimming of TCR beta chains was associated with a missense DCLRE1C variant in a later genetic analysis, and the association was replicated in an independent cohort. It was suggested by the authors that the approach could potentially be generalized to other disease states and immunological phenotypes. Because some donors lacked HLA typing at each locus, the association tests relied only on the typed subset. Sequencing depth was assumed to be roughly uniform across donors in the presence/absence analyses, though that assumption may not hold. According to a later analysis, parvovirus B19, influenza, CMV and Epstein-Barr virus appeared linked to several top co-occurrence clusters. A few of the identified cytomegalovirus-associated TCR beta chains were confirmed in vitro to be specific for cytomegalovirus antigens. For the cohort, immune exposure information was limited to CMV serostatus. According to a later genetic analysis, donors in an Asian-associated ancestry cluster had fewer N-insertions in productive TCRs than the roughly 700-donor mean. Assigning TCR associations to individual alleles was difficult when HLA alleles, especially DR and DQ, strongly co-occurred. Broadly in line with IMGT annotations, most TCR beta V segments showed up in productive rearrangements about 87% or about 30% of the time in an earlier analysis of 587 of the donors. Correlated functional status among segregating V segments might be attributable to linkage disequilibrium, but an unknown experimental factor could not be ruled out. A cluster of highly shared sequence variants was judged likely to represent a technical artifact of the sequencing pipeline. In a later analysis, TCR association rates were found to vary across HLA loci, with the most associated TCRs seen for DRB1 alleles and the fewest for HLA-C alleles. The classifier was reported to diagnose cytomegalovirus status with high specificity and sensitivity in both the original and validation cohorts. Across donors, most TCR sequences were observed very rarely, whereas some public TCRs were present in many individuals. Because counts were too low, some 17 rarely observed V segments, including chromosome 9 orphons, were excluded from the earlier analysis of 587 of the donors. A total of 164 TCR beta chains were listed by the study as associated with cytomegalovirus. At a false discovery rate of 0.05, a later analysis linked about 16,000 TCR beta sequences to specific HLA alleles.

The library was generated by the immunoSEQ multiplex PCR assay. For the multiplex PCR, a mixture combining 60 forward primers for TCR Vbeta segments and 13 reverse primers for TCR Jbeta segments was used. The CDR3 region of rearranged TCR beta genes was amplified from genomic DNA by a multiplex PCR assay. On the Illumina HiSeq System, the amplified TCR beta libraries were sequenced as 87-base-pair reads. The source study handled its data this way. A later analysis counted approximately 84 million unique TCR beta chains across the 550 to 700 repertoires, and some 11 million of these chains were shared by at least two donors. Raw reads were error-corrected and collapsed into unique sequences by a nearest-neighbor algorithm in which closely related sequences were merged to remove PCR and sequencing errors. Alignment of CDR3 sequences to IMGT reference sequences was used to assign V, D and J gene segments. Each retained sequence needed at least a six-nucleotide match to both a V gene segment and a J gene segment. Rearrangements were classified as productive when the CDR3 lacked stop codons and remained in frame with V and J, and all other rearrangements were classified as non-productive. CDR3 was defined according to IMGT convention as the region running from the second conserved V-encoded cysteine to the conserved J-encoded phenylalanine. Sequences without an unambiguous match to a single V gene segment were excluded from the earlier analysis of a few hundred of the donors. An earlier analysis of a few hundred of the donors classified V segments as functional when productive rearrangements were above 56.7% and as segregating when the standard deviation between donors was above 5%. To diagnose cytomegalovirus status from the catalog of TCR beta chain sequences, a statistical classification framework was built. V and J gene assignment, in a later analysis, came from comparing TCR nucleotide sequences with IMGT/GENE-DB human TR gene sequences. Using the TCRdist pipeline, a later analysis assigned CDR3 sequences along with most-parsimonious VDJ recombination scenarios. In a later analysis, each TCR beta chain was defined by its CDR3 amino acid sequence together with its V-gene family, and reads without a unique V-gene family were excluded. To address suspected cross-contamination and a sequencing artifact, a later analysis removed approximately 600 highly shared, low-generation-probability nucleotide sequences. For each public chain, a later analysis derived a clonal expansion index from normalized ranks of inferred template counts within each repertoire. In a later analysis, generation probabilities were computed with a VDJ recombination model fitted to out-of-frame rearrangements, and the resulting probabilities were checked against IGoR. In a later analysis, hypergeometric tests were used to score TCR-TCR, TCR-HLA and TCR-CMV co-occurrence, with a repertoire-size bias correction applied to TCR pairs. A later analysis estimated false discovery rates by permuting HLA or CMV assignments 20 times. In a later analysis, co-occurring TCRs were grouped using DBSCAN, with TCRdist sequence similarity added in when clustering inside HLA-allele-positive subsets. For co-occurrence clustering, repertoires with fewer than 30,000 or more than 120,000 public chains were excluded, along with roughly five repertoires with anomalous nucleotide sharing. TCRdb provides this immuneACCESS table in a form limited to in-frame rearrangements. Some clones are lacking; in checked studies, under half of them reflect an unresolved V gene, and why the rest are absent is not known. V, J and clone size derive from that table, while D and trimming were established from the DNA sequence. This sample has about 120,000 clones in its table, and 80% of those were observed once. More than 8% of the sample is held by the ten biggest clonotypes.

CDR3 length: 12 amino acids, cysteine to phenylalanine. Just CDR3 DNA is preserved here, 36 bases in frame from base 1. Per the germline V gene, SQVTM is the CDR1 and ANQGSEA is the CDR2. The junction carries 12 bases between V and J, which are trimmed by 6 bases and 6 bases respectively. The sequencing input was PBMCs. The sequence joins TRBV29-1 to TRBJ2-1; TRBD1 is a weak D gene call, 5 bases matching. The sequence came from a female donor in good health and CMV-seropositive. In nucleotides, the sequence is TGCAGCGTCCAGGGTAATAGCAATGAGCAGTTCTTC. It specifies CSVQGNSNEQFF.